Listed here are 15 T cell receptor beta chains from one sample, sequenced in a study of cytomegalovirus exposure and HLA in healthy donors. The PCR ran on 60 Vbeta and 13 Jbeta primers. TCRdb keeps only in-frame clones here, not all; method: immunoSEQ multiplex PCR. The sample lists 100,000 or so clones, 60% to 85% seen once, with over 4% in the top ten. Input material: PBMCs. All receptors come from a female donor in good health and CMV-seropositive.

V is TRBV28 and J is TRBJ2-2; weak D call: TRBD2 (6 bases). The V end was cut by 8 bases, the J end by 0 bases, with 16 bases between. Looked up from germline, CDR1 is MDHEN and CDR2 is SYDVKM. The CDR3 extends over 16 amino acids. In DNA, the CDR3 is TGTGCCAGCCTTGAGACTAGGGCTACGAACACCGGGGAGCTGTTTTTT. It specifies CASLETRATNTGELFF.

V and J are TRBV11-2 and TRBJ1-1, with no clear D. V shed 1 base and J shed 0 bases, with 6 bases lying between them. The CDR3 sequence is 14 residues long. Germline V lookup: CDR1 SGHAT, CDR2 FQNNGV. The CDR3 bases are TGTGCCAGCAGCTTAGTATCGTTGAACACTGAAGCTTTCTTT. Translated: CASSLVSLNTEAFF.

The gene calls are TRBV29-1 and TRBJ1-3, with D possibly TRBD1 on 5 matching bases. This CDR3 contains 14 residues. Trimming took off 5 bases at V and 1 base at J, with 12 bases between the two ends. The V gene's germline CDR1 is SQVTM and CDR2 ANQGSEA. CDR3 in DNA: TGCAGCGTTCTGACTGGGACTTCTGGAAACACCATATATTTT. Amino acid sequence: CSVLTGTSGNTIYF.

The chain combines TRBV5-5 with TRBJ1-1; no reliable D call. The germline CDR1 and CDR2 sequences are SGHKS and YYEKEE (reference sequence). V lost 0 bases and J lost 1, with 10 bases in between. The CDR3 totals 15 residues. In DNA form, the CDR3 reads TGTGCCAGCAGCTTGGCCGCGGGCCCGAACACTGAAGCTTTCTTT. Protein sequence: CASSLAAGPNTEAFF.

The chain uses TRBV5-4 and TRBJ2-1; TRBD2 matches 11 bases. V dropped 0 bases and J dropped 7; count of bases not matched to a gene: 6. The CDR3 loop spans 16 amino acids. Germline loops: CDR1 SGHNT, CDR2 YYREEE (reference sequence). The CDR3 protein is CASSLAASGRLNEQFF. CDR3 in DNA: TGTGCCAGCAGCTTGGCCGCTAGCGGGAGGTTGAATGAGCAGTTCTTC.

The V gene is TRBV4-2, the J gene TRBJ1-2; D not resolved. The ends were cut back, 4 bases at V and 4 bases at J, with 13 bases in the middle. The CDR3 spans 14 residues. Germline V gene lookup returns CDR1 LGHNA and CDR2 YNFKEQ. The CDR3 protein is CASSPNGEPYGYTF. The CDR3 DNA sequence: TGTGCCAGCAGCCCGAACGGGGAGCCCTATGGCTACACCTTC.

As regards this clone: The sample has other DNA sequences that encode this CDR3 too. This chain joins TRBV5-1 and TRBJ2-5, with 7 bases matching TRBD1. CDR1 and CDR2 from the germline V gene are SGHRS and YFSETQ. The CDR3 has 13 residues. Losses at the gene ends were 3 bases for V and 5 bases for J; bases not matched to a gene: 4. The CDR3 sequence is CASSSQGGETQYF. In nucleotides, the CDR3 is TGCGCCAGCAGCTCCCAAGGGGGCGAGACCCAGTACTTC.

This sequence joins TRBV19 and TRBJ2-3, with TRBD2 matching over 8 bases. This CDR3 spans 17 amino acids. Per germline, CDR1 LNHDA and CDR2 SQIVND (reference sequence). Trimming at V came to 4 bases and at J to 5 bases, leaving 14 bases not matched to a gene. The chain's CDR3 is CASSRAAVSGAVDTQYF. The DNA for the CDR3 is TGTGCCAGTAGTAGGGCCGCGGTTAGCGGGGCGGTAGATACGCAGTATTTT.

This clone was seen a few times. The chain combines TRBV7-2 with TRBJ2-5; 7 bases align to TRBD1. Trimming removed 3 bases from V and 5 bases from J; junction bases left unmatched: 6. The germline CDR1 and CDR2 sequences are SGHTA and FQGNSA. The CDR3 runs to 14 residues. The CDR3 DNA reads as TGTGCCAGCAGCTTCCGACAGGGACGGGAGACCCAGTACTTC. Protein sequence: CASSFRQGRETQYF.

This clone was detected a few times. The chain combines TRBV29-1 with TRBJ1-2; 7 positions match TRBD1. The ends lost 5 bases at V and 3 bases at J; junction bases unmatched: 9. The germline V gene has CDR1 SQVTM and CDR2 ANQGSEA. The CDR3 runs to 14 residues. DNA of the CDR3: TGCAGCGTTTTTATTCGGGGGACAGACTATGGCTACACCTTC. Protein sequence: CSVFIRGTDYGYTF. The whole variable domain, remainder taken from reference TRBV29-1 and TRBJ1-2, is SAVISQKPSRDICQRGTSLTIQCQVDSQVTMMFWYRQQPGQSLTLIATANQGSEATYESGFVIDKFPISRPNLTFSTLTVSNMSPEDSSIYLCSVFIRGTDYGYTFGSGTRLTVV.

In this sample, this clone turned up once. V usage is TRBV6-1 and J usage is TRBJ2-3; 7 nucleotides match TRBD2. Per germline, CDR1 MNHNS and CDR2 SASEGT. The junction had 16 bases not matched to a gene; V was cut back by 4 bases and J by 0 bases. The CDR3 extends over 19 amino acids. CDR3 nucleotides: TGTGCCAGCAGTGGAGGACTAGTCGGTTACCGAACTAGCACAGATACGCAGTATTTT. Its protein product is CASSGGLVGYRTSTDTQYF.

This chain links TRBV27 with TRBJ2-7, with 7 bases aligning to TRBD1. CDR1 is MNHEY, CDR2 SMNVEV, per germline (reference sequence). This CDR3 is 14 amino acids long. Trimming at V came to 5 bases and at J to 1 base, leaving 5 bases not matched to a gene. In DNA, the CDR3 is TGTGCCAGCAGTGGGGCAGGGGGTTCCTACGAGCAGTACTTC. Translated, it gives CASSGAGGSYEQYF.

The chain couples TRBV2 to TRBJ2-7; the D is unclear. The CDR3 runs to 14 residues. V was cut by 6 bases and J by 2 bases, with 14 bases left in between. The germline V gene encodes CDR1 SNHLY and CDR2 FYNNEI. CDR3 bases: TGTGCCAGCAGCACCAAGACTCAAGCCTACGAGCAGTACTTC. The encoded protein is CASSTKTQAYEQYF.

CDR3 nucleotide sequence: TGTGCCAGCAGCGTAGCACTGACAGGGGGCCGGGAGACCCAGTACTTC. Translating it yields CASSVALTGGRETQYF. The chain carries TRBV9 and TRBJ2-5; the match to TRBD1 covers 10 bases. The germline V gene encodes CDR1 SGDLS and CDR2 YYNGEE. Losses at the gene ends were 0 bases for V and 5 bases for J; bases not matched to a gene: 7. This CDR3 comprises 16 residues.

Relative to its sample, this clone is hyperexpanded. The rearrangement joins TRBV5-5 to TRBJ2-1; weak D call: TRBD2 (5 bases). V was pared by 3 bases and J by 9 bases, with 10 bases between. This CDR3 comprises 12 residues. Germline CDR1 and CDR2: SGHKS and YYEKEE (reference sequence). The CDR3 nucleotides are TGTGCCAGCAGCTCGGACGCGGGTGAGCAGTTCTTC. Translation gives CASSSDAGEQFF.